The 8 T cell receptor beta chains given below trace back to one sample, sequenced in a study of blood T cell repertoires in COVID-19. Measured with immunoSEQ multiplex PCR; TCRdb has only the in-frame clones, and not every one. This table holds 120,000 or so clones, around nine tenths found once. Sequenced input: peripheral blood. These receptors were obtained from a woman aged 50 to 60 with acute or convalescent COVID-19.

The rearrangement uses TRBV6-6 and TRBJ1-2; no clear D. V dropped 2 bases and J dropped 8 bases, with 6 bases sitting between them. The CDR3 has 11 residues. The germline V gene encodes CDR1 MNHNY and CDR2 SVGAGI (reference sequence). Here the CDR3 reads CASSYGEGYTF. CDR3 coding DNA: TGTGCCAGCAGTTACGGGGAGGGCTACACCTTC.

The CDR3 reads CASSQEVTYSNQPQHF. The CDR3 nucleotides are TGTGCCAGCAGCCAAGAAGTGACATATAGCAATCAGCCCCAGCATTTT. The V gene is TRBV4-2, the J gene TRBJ1-5; no firm D call. The germline V gene encodes CDR1 LGHNA and CDR2 YNFKEQ. The CDR3 sequence is 16 residues long. V lost 0 bases and J 0 bases, leaving 9 bases between the germline ends.

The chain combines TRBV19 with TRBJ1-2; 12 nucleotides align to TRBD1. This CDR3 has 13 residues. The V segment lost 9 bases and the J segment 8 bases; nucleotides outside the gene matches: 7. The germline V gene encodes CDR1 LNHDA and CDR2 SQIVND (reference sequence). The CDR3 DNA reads TGTGCCAGCACGGGACAGGGGGCGGGCGGCTACACCTTC. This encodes CASTGQGAGGYTF.

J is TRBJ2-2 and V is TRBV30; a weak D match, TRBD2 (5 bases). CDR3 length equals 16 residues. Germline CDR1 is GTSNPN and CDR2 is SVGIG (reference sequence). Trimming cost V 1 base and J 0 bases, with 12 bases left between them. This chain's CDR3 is CAWSAGVDPNTGELFF. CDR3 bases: TGTGCCTGGAGTGCCGGGGTAGACCCGAACACCGGGGAGCTGTTTTTT.

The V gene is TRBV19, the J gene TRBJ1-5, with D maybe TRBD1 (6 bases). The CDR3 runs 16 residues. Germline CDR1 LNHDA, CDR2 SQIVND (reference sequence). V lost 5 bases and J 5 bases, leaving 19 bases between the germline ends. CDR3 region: CASSPDGQYPYQPQHF. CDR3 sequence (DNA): TGTGCCAGTAGTCCAGACGGACAGTACCCGTATCAGCCCCAGCATTTT.

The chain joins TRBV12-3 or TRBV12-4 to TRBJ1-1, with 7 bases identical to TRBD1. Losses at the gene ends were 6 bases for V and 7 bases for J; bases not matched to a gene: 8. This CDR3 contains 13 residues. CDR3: CASSFDRAGEAFF. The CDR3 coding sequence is TGTGCCAGCAGCTTTGACAGGGCCGGTGAAGCTTTCTTT.

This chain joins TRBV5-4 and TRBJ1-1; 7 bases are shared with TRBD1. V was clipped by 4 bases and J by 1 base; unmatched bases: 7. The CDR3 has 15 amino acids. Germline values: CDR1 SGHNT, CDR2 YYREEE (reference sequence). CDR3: CASSRGGTENTEAFF. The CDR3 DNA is TGTGCCAGCAGCCGAGGTGGGACAGAGAACACTGAAGCTTTCTTT.

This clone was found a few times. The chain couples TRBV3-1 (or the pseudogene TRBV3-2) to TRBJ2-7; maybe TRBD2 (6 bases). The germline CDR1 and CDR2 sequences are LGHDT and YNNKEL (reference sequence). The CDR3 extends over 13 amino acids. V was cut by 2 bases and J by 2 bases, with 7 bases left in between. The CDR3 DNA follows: TGTGCCAGCAGCCAACGACTAGCCTACGAGCAGTACTTC. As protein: CASSQRLAYEQYF.